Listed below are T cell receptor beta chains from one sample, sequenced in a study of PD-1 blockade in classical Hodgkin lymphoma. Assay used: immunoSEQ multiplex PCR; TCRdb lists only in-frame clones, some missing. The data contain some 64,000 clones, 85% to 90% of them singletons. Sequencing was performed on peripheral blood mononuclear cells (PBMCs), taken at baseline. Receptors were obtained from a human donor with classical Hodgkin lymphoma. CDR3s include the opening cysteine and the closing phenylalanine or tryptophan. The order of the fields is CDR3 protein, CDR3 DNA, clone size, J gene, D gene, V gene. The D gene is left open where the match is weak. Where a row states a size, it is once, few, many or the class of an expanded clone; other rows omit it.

CDR3: CASSLEGDRPQHF
DNA: TGCGCCAGCAGCTTGGAGGGCGACAGGCCCCAGCATTTT
size: .
J: TRBJ1-5
D: .
V: TRBV5-1

CDR3: CASSLGKIGELFF
DNA: TGTGCCAGCAGCTTGGGGAAAATCGGGGAGCTGTTTTTT
size: few
J: TRBJ2-2
D: .
V: TRBV5-4

CDR3: CASSVIFRVTTNEKLFF
DNA: TGTGCCAGCAGCGTAATATTTAGGGTGACAACTAATGAAAAACTGTTTTTT
size: .
J: TRBJ1-4
D: .
V: TRBV9

CDR3: CASSPGNQETQYF
DNA: TGTGCCAGCTCACCAGGGAACCAAGAGACCCAGTACTTC
size: once
J: TRBJ2-5
D: .
V: TRBV18

CDR3: CASSGGADTQYF
DNA: TGCGCCAGCAGTGGGGGGGCGGATACGCAGTATTTT
size: .
J: TRBJ2-3
D: .
V: TRBV10-1

CDR3: CASSWPGQINEKLFF
DNA: TGTGCCAGCAGCTGGCCGGGACAGATTAATGAAAAACTGTTTTTT
size: .
J: TRBJ1-4
D: TRBD1
V: TRBV7-8

CDR3: CAWFTTGELFF
DNA: TGTGCCTGGTTTACTACCGGGGAGCTGTTTTTT
size: .
J: TRBJ2-2
D: .
V: TRBV30

CDR3: CASSDSNLNTGELFF
DNA: TGCGCCAGCAGTGACAGCAACTTGAACACCGGGGAGCTGTTTTTT
size: many
J: TRBJ2-2
D: .
V: TRBV10-2

CDR3: CASTSKRSPRQGYTF
DNA: TGTGCCAGCACCTCAAAAAGGTCTCCTAGGCAGGGCTACACCTTC
size: .
J: TRBJ1-2
D: .
V: TRBV5-6

CDR3: CASSPGMNTGELFF
DNA: TGTGCCAGCAGCCCAGGAATGAACACCGGGGAGCTGTTTTTT
size: .
J: TRBJ2-2
D: .
V: TRBV9

CDR3: CASSSPTGANTGELFF
DNA: TGTGCCAGCAGTTCCCCAACAGGGGCGAACACCGGGGAGCTGTTTTTT
size: .
J: TRBJ2-2
D: TRBD1
V: TRBV6-6